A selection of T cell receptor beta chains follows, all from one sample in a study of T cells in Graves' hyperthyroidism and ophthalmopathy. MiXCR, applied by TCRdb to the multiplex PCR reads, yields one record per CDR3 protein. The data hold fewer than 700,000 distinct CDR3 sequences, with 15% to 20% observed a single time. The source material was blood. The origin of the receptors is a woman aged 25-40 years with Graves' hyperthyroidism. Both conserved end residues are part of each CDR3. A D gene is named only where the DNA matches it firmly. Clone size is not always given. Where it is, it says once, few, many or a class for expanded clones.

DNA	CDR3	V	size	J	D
TGTGCCAGCGCGAGGAGGAGCTCCTACAATGAGCAGTTCTTC	CASARRSSYNEQFF	TRBV6-2/TRBV6-3	.	TRBJ2-1	.
TGTGCCAGCAGCTCACAGGGTGCGGTTCAGCCCCAGCATTTT	CASSSQGAVQPQHF	TRBV7-2	many	TRBJ1-5	.
TGTGCCAGCCCACCCGCTAGCGGGAGGGCCCTCAATGAGCAGTTCTTC	CASPPASGRALNEQFF	TRBV18	.	TRBJ2-1	TRBD2
TGTGCCAGCAGCCTAGGACTAGCTCGGACAGATACGCAGTATTTT	CASSLGLARTDTQYF	TRBV5-6	many	TRBJ2-3	TRBD2
TGTGCCAGCAGCCCTGCGTGGAAACTGTTTTTT	CASSPAWKLFF	TRBV25-1	.	TRBJ1-4	.
TGTGCCAGCAGAGAGACGGGGGCCGTGGGCGAGCAGTACTTC	CASRETGAVGEQYF	TRBV6-1	few	TRBJ2-7	.
TGTGCCAGCAGAGCCGTGGGGAGCTCCTACGAGCAGTACTTC	CASRAVGSSYEQYF	TRBV5-6	.	TRBJ2-7	.
TGTGCCAGCAGCCTGGGTGGGGCACCGACTGAAGCTTTCTTT	CASSLGGAPTEAFF	TRBV7-3	many	TRBJ1-1	.
TGCAGTGCTAGAGTCGGACTAGCGGGAGTATACGAGCAGTACTTC	CSARVGLAGVYEQYF	TRBV20-1	many	TRBJ2-7	TRBD2
TGTGCTCTGGGAACAGGGGGCAGGTTAGGAGATACGCAGTATTTT	CALGTGGRLGDTQYF	TRBV28	many	TRBJ2-3	TRBD1